The clone carrying this T cell receptor beta chain came up a few times. Its antigen is currently unknown. TCRdb reprocessed the 5' RACE reads via MiXCR and lists one record per CDR3 protein. This sample has about 50,000 distinct CDR3 sequences, with roughly 30% found just once. The germline V gene has CDR1 SEHNR and CDR2 FQNEAQ (reference sequence). V shed 1 base and J shed 4 bases, with 4 bases lying between them. The CDR3 sequence is 13 residues long. General observations from the study: The TCR gene usage of tumor memory CD4+ T cells clustered together with blood and lymph node memory CD4+ cells and with lymph node naive CD4+ cells.

Sequenced material: naive CD4+ T cells sorted from blood. Subset reported: naive CD4+ T cells, CD4+CD45RA+CD25-. This receptor was taken from a female donor with breast cancer. The J gene is TRBJ2-2, the V gene TRBV7-9; no clear D gene. The CDR3 sequence is CASSLGGTGELFF. The CDR3 coding sequence is TGTGCCAGCAGCTTAGGAGGCACCGGGGAGCTGTTTTTT.